A single sample gave rise to the 9 T cell receptor beta chains below, sequenced in a study of T-cell reconstitution after alpha-beta-depleted transplantation in children. Unique molecular identifiers were incorporated during preparation of the TCRbeta library. In TCRdb, the PCR reads were re-called with MiXCR into one record per CDR3 protein. The sample holds hundreds of thousands of distinct CDR3 sequences; about 23% are singletons and the top ten take approximately 2.5%. The sample here was PBMCs, taken before TCRalphabeta/CD19-depleted stem cell transplant. These receptors were taken from a girl aged 2 to 10 with Fanconi anemia, due to receive a stem cell transplant.

This clonotype was picked up a small number of times. The V and J genes are TRBV5-4 and TRBJ2-7; 8 positions match TRBD1. CDR3 size: 15 residues. The V segment lost 6 bases and the J segment 0 bases; nucleotides outside the gene matches: 8. Germline V gene data show CDR1 as SGHNT and CDR2 as YYREEE (reference sequence). In DNA, the CDR3 is TGTGCCAGCACCTCTGAGGACAGGGCCTCCTACGAGCAGTACTTC. It specifies CASTSEDRASYEQYF.

This clonotype was observed a few times. J is TRBJ2-3 and V is TRBV9; D not certain. Germline V gives CDR1 SGDLS, CDR2 YYNGEE. With 2 bases removed from V and 0 bases from J, the gap between germline ends came to 7 bases. This CDR3 is 14 amino acids long. CDR3 in amino acids: CASSVGASTDTQYF. DNA of the CDR3: TGTGCCAGCAGCGTTGGAGCGAGCACAGATACGCAGTATTTT.

The chain uses TRBV7-6 and TRBJ2-2; no clear D. The CDR3 loop spans 14 amino acids. Trimming took 1 base from V and 2 from J, leaving 5 bases between them. Germline CDR1 and CDR2: SGHVS and FNYEAQ. This CDR3 is CASSLEANTGELFF. CDR3 in DNA: TGTGCCAGCAGCTTAGAGGCCAACACCGGGGAGCTGTTTTTT.

This clonotype was recorded at least ten times. CDR3 in DNA: TGTGCCAGCAGCCTAGGGCTAGCGGTGGATACGCAGTATTTT. Its protein product is CASSLGLAVDTQYF. The chain is built from TRBV7-8 and TRBJ2-3; 7 nucleotides line up with TRBD2. CDR3 length: 14 residues. The germline V gene has CDR1 SGHVS and CDR2 FQNEAQ. With V trimmed by 5 bases and J by 6 bases, 8 bases remained unmatched. Drawing the rest from reference TRBV7-8 and TRBJ2-3, the complete variable domain is GAGVSQSPRYKVAKRGQDVALRCDPISGHVSLFWYQQALGQGPEFLTYFQNEAQLDKSGLPSDRFFAERPEGSVSTLKIQRTQQEDSAVYLCASSLGLAVDTQYFGPGTRLTVL.

At least ten counts were recorded for this clonotype. The V and J genes are TRBV12-3 or TRBV12-4 and TRBJ1-1, with unresolved D. V dropped 6 bases and J dropped 1 base, with 9 bases sitting between them. CDR3 size: 13 residues. The CDR3 coding sequence is TGTGCCAGCAGACGGTTGGGGAACACTGAAGCTTTCTTT. Amino acid sequence: CASRRLGNTEAFF.

This clonotype has ten or more counts. The V gene is TRBV19, the J gene TRBJ2-7; D call uncertain. Germline assignment: CDR1 LNHDA and CDR2 SQIVND (reference sequence). CDR3 length: 12 residues. Trimming took off 5 bases at V and 2 bases at J, with 7 bases between the two ends. Here the CDR3 reads CASSDGPYEQYF. The CDR3 DNA reads TGTGCCAGTAGTGACGGCCCCTACGAGCAGTACTTC.

This clonotype occurred many times. The chain is built from TRBV24-1 and TRBJ2-1; no clear D gene. Germline V gene lookup returns CDR1 KGHDR and CDR2 SFDVKD. Trimming left V 2 bases short and J 7 bases short, with 17 bases between. This CDR3 contains 16 residues. The CDR3 DNA reads TGTGCCACCAGTGATTCGGGCAGTCCCATTAAAAATGAGCAGTTCTTC. Residues: CATSDSGSPIKNEQFF.

The chain carries TRBV5-5 and TRBJ2-7, with 8 positions matching TRBD2. Germline V CDR1 and CDR2: SGHKS, YYEKEE (reference sequence). Losses at the gene ends were 2 bases for V and 2 bases for J; bases not matched to a gene: 3. The CDR3 runs to 14 residues. CDR3 bases: TGTGCCAGCAGCTTAGCAGCGGGAGCCTACGAGCAGTACTTC. Its translation: CASSLAAGAYEQYF. The whole variable domain, filled in from reference TRBV5-5 and TRBJ2-7, reads DAGVTQSPTHLIKTRGQQVTLRCSPISGHKSVSWYQQVLGQGPQFIFQYYEKEERGRGNFPDRFSARQFPNYSSELNVNALLLGDSALYLCASSLAAGAYEQYFGPGTRLTVT.

The chain links TRBV4-1 to TRBJ2-7; no reliable D call. Germline lookup yields CDR1 MGHRA and CDR2 YSYEKL. Trimming removed 3 bases at V and 0 bases at J, with 12 bases between. This CDR3 comprises 15 residues. Here the CDR3 reads CASSQTDVSSYEQYF. The CDR3 bases are TGCGCCAGCAGCCAGACGGACGTCAGCTCCTACGAGCAGTACTTC.